Below, 24 T cell receptor beta chains from the same sample are listed, as sequenced in a study of vaccination and CD4 T cells after COVID-19. These receptors have no identified antigens. Sequencing of the DNA from cultured CD4+ T cells was carried out with the Oncomine TCR Beta short-read assay. TCRdb independently ran MiXCR on the PCR reads; one entry per CDR3 protein. The top ten clones hold 4% to 5.5% of a sample with some 25,000 distinct CDR3 sequences, around 66% of them seen once. Treatment indicated: approximately nine-day PBMC culture with coronavirus spike peptide pools or control peptides (ViraFEST assay). Sequenced sample: CD4+ T cells from blood, cultured in vitro. Every receptor here comes from a human donor who had recovered from COVID-19.

The chain joins TRBV6-2 or TRBV6-3 to TRBJ2-5; D call uncertain. CDR1 and CDR2 (germline): MNHEY, SVGEGT. V shed 2 bases and J shed 1 base, with 2 bases lying between them. This CDR3 comprises 12 residues. The CDR3 coding sequence is TGTGCCAGCAGTTACCCCCAAGAGACCCAGTACTTC. It specifies CASSYPQETQYF.

This chain connects TRBV6-1 to TRBJ1-1, with D maybe TRBD1 (5 bases). V gave up 8 bases and J gave up 2 bases, with 15 bases separating them. Germline loops: CDR1 MNHNS, CDR2 SASEGT. The CDR3 is made up of 14 amino acids. CDR3 nucleotide sequence: TGTGCCAGCGACAATCGACAGAGAAACACTGAAGCTTTCTTT. It is translated as CASDNRQRNTEAFF.

The V call is TRBV20-1, the J call TRBJ2-2; the match to TRBD2 covers 9 bases. V was pared by 5 bases and J by 5 bases, with 6 bases of the junction left unmatched. In germline, CDR1 is DFQATT, CDR2 SNEGSKA (reference sequence). This CDR3 comprises 14 residues. The CDR3: CSAPPAGGTGELFF. The CDR3 region has the DNA TGCAGTGCTCCCCCGGCGGGAGGGACCGGGGAGCTGTTTTTT.

V is TRBV6-2 or TRBV6-3 and J is TRBJ2-2; no firm D call. Germline loops: CDR1 MNHEY, CDR2 SVGEGT. V was trimmed by 0 bases and J by 1 base, leaving 6 bases between them. The CDR3 is made up of 15 amino acids. CDR3 sequence (DNA): TGTGCCAGCAGTTACTCGTATCAGAACACCGGGGAGCTGTTTTTT. Translating gives CASSYSYQNTGELFF.

In this sample, this clonotype turned up a few times. The rearrangement uses TRBV7-9 and TRBJ1-2; D might be TRBD1 (6 bases). V dropped 5 bases and J dropped 1 base, with 14 bases sitting between them. Germline V CDR1 and CDR2: SEHNR, FQNEAQ (reference sequence). This CDR3 has 15 amino acids. CDR3: CASSPGGAHNYGYTF. DNA of the CDR3: TGTGCCAGCAGCCCCGGGGGCGCCCATAACTATGGCTACACCTTC.

J is TRBJ1-1 and V is TRBV19, with 7 positions matching TRBD1. The CDR3 runs 13 residues. Unmatched junction bases numbered 3, after V lost 3 bases and J lost 5 bases. Looked up from germline, CDR1 is LNHDA and CDR2 is SQIVND (reference sequence). CDR3 loop: CASSMGRGTEAFF. The CDR3 nucleotides are TGTGCCAGTAGTATGGGCAGGGGGACTGAAGCTTTCTTT. Combining the CDR3 with reference TRBV19 and TRBJ1-1 gives the whole variable domain DGGITQSPKYLFRKEGQNVTLSCEQNLNHDAMYWYRQDPGQGLRLIYYSQIVNDFQKGDIAEGYSVSREKKESFPLTVTSAQKNPTAFYLCASSMGRGTEAFFGQGTRLTVV.

This clonotype was detected a few times. V and J are TRBV19 and TRBJ1-5, with 9 bases lining up with TRBD1. The germline CDR1 and CDR2 sequences are LNHDA and SQIVND (reference sequence). With 1 base clipped from V and 7 bases from J, the junction kept 11 bases outside the gene matches. CDR3 length: 17 amino acids. As DNA, the CDR3 is TGTGCCAGTAGTATAGTTTTACCGGGACAGGGCAGGCAGCCCCAGCATTTT. It translates to CASSIVLPGQGRQPQHF.

J is TRBJ2-7 and V is TRBV20-1, with a tentative D call TRBD2 (5 bases). From germline, CDR1 is DFQATT and CDR2 SNEGSKA (reference sequence). Trimming left V 1 base short and J 5 bases short, with 15 bases between. This CDR3 spans 14 amino acids. DNA for the CDR3: TGCAGTGCTAGAGTGGGAACGGGATACCACGAGCAGTACTTC. Translated, it gives CSARVGTGYHEQYF.

This rearrangement joins TRBV6-2 or TRBV6-3 to TRBJ2-4, with TRBD2 matching 9 bases. Per germline, CDR1 MNHEY and CDR2 SVGEGT. The junction had 0 bases not matched to a gene; V was cut back by 0 bases and J by 0 bases. The CDR3 extends over 16 amino acids. This CDR3 reads CASSYSSGRAKNIQYF. The CDR3 region has the DNA TGTGCCAGCAGTTACTCTAGCGGGAGAGCCAAAAACATTCAGTACTTC.

V usage is TRBV4-1 and J usage is TRBJ1-6, with 8 bases that match TRBD1. The V and J ends lost 0 bases and 10 bases, in that order; junction bases with no gene match: 8. This CDR3 has 16 amino acids. Germline CDR1 and CDR2: MGHRA and YSYEKL. The CDR3 spells CASSQEASGGKSPLHF. In nucleotides, the CDR3 is TGCGCCAGCAGCCAAGAGGCGTCAGGGGGCAAATCACCCCTCCACTTT.

V usage is TRBV7-8 and J usage is TRBJ2-7, with TRBD2 matching 12 bases. This CDR3 has 16 residues. V was pared by 5 bases and J by 3 bases, with 8 bases of the junction left unmatched. CDR1 and CDR2 (germline): SGHVS, FQNEAQ. The CDR3: CASSARLAGVGYEQYF. CDR3 sequence (DNA): TGTGCCAGCAGCGCCCGACTAGCGGGAGTAGGCTACGAGCAGTACTTC.

This clonotype was observed a few times. The chain is built from TRBV6-1 and TRBJ1-2, with D perhaps TRBD1 (6 bases). Germline lookup yields CDR1 MNHNS and CDR2 SASEGT. The CDR3 covers 15 residues. V dropped 6 bases and J dropped 1 base, with 15 bases sitting between them. CDR3 residues: CASSTSGANNYGYTF. CDR3 in DNA: TGTGCCAGCAGCACCTCGGGGGCTAATAACTATGGCTACACCTTC.

This clonotype was observed a single time. CDR3 sequence reads: CATRDPLGGRNYNEQFF. In nucleotides, the CDR3 is TGTGCCACCAGAGACCCTCTTGGGGGACGAAATTACAATGAGCAGTTCTTC. The gene calls are TRBV15 and TRBJ2-1, with D possibly being TRBD1 or TRBD2 (5 bases each). V was pared by 6 bases and J by 4 bases, with 22 bases between. Germline V gene lookup returns CDR1 LNHNV and CDR2 YYDKDF (reference sequence). The CDR3 length is 17 residues.

The V gene is TRBV7-2, the J gene TRBJ1-4; a weak D match, TRBD1 (5 bases). V gave up 1 base and J gave up 7 bases, with 16 bases separating them. Per germline, CDR1 SGHTA and CDR2 FQGNSA. The CDR3 is made up of 16 amino acids. The CDR3 DNA follows: TGTGCCAGCAGCTTAGTGGGCAGGGCACCGGGTGAAAAACTGTTTTTT. Its protein is CASSLVGRAPGEKLFF.

The chain uses TRBV20-1 and TRBJ1-4; 10 positions match TRBD1. Germline V gene data show CDR1 as DFQATT and CDR2 as SNEGSKA (reference sequence). The V segment lost 2 bases and the J segment 4 bases; nucleotides outside the gene matches: 4. The CDR3 has 15 residues. The CDR3 DNA follows: TGCAGTGCTAGATTGACAGGGGGCGGTAATGAAAAACTGTTTTTT. This sequence encodes CSARLTGGGNEKLFF.

The chain carries TRBV30 and TRBJ1-6; maybe TRBD1 (5 bases). CDR3 length: 13 residues. V lost 1 base and J 7 bases, leaving 8 bases between the germline ends. Looked up from germline, CDR1 is GTSNPN and CDR2 is SVGIG (reference sequence). CDR3 loop: CAWSGQTNSPLHF. The CDR3 coding sequence is TGTGCCTGGAGTGGACAGACCAATTCACCCCTCCACTTT.

This clonotype showed up just a few times. The chain combines TRBV6-2 or TRBV6-3 with TRBJ2-1; D is possibly TRBD1 or TRBD2 (7 bases each). V was trimmed by 7 bases and J by 1 base, leaving 17 bases between them. The CDR3 is made up of 16 amino acids. From germline, CDR1 is MNHEY and CDR2 SVGEGT. Here the CDR3 reads CASTRGGTASYNEQFF. The CDR3 bases are TGTGCCAGCACCAGGGGGGGGACAGCATCCTACAATGAGCAGTTCTTC.

The rearrangement uses TRBV2 and TRBJ2-3, with D hard to call. Trimming took 7 bases from V and 2 from J, leaving 13 bases between them. This CDR3 region has 14 residues. The germline V gene has CDR1 SNHLY and CDR2 FYNNEI. The CDR3 spells CASTPGPVTDTQYF. CDR3 DNA sequence: TGTGCCAGCACCCCCGGGCCTGTCACAGATACGCAGTATTTT. Drawing the rest from reference TRBV2 and TRBJ2-3, the complete variable domain is EPEVTQTPSHQVTQMGQEVILRCVPISNHLYFYWYRQILGQKVEFLVSFYNNEISEKSEIFDDQFSVERPDGSNFTLKIRSTKLEDSAMYFCASTPGPVTDTQYFGPGTRLTVL.

The CDR3 sequence: CASRPGGVYSNQPQHF. In DNA, the CDR3 is TGTGCCAGCAGACCCGGGGGAGTTTATAGCAATCAGCCCCAGCATTTT. The gene calls are TRBV6-1 and TRBJ1-5, with a tentative D call TRBD1 (5 bases). The CDR3 length is 16 residues. The germline V gene encodes CDR1 MNHNS and CDR2 SASEGT. V was pared by 6 bases and J by 0 bases, with 15 bases between.

The chain recombines TRBV6-2 or TRBV6-3 with TRBJ2-1; 8 nucleotides align to TRBD2. The CDR3 is 16 residues long. After removal of 5 bases from V and 7 bases from J, the junction contained 13 bases not matched to a gene. CDR1 is MNHEY and CDR2 is SVGEGT in the germline V gene. The CDR3 reads CASSPQRGRAHNEQFF. DNA of the CDR3: TGTGCCAGCAGTCCTCAGCGGGGGAGGGCTCATAATGAGCAGTTCTTC.

The chain has TRBV6-5 and TRBJ2-3; TRBD1 matches 8 bases. The CDR3 length is 15 residues. V gave up 3 bases and J gave up 10 bases; unmatched junction bases: 12. Germline values: CDR1 MNHEY, CDR2 SVGAGI. The CDR3 here is CASSYSWTGTDAQYF. The CDR3 region has the DNA TGTGCCAGCAGTTATTCCTGGACAGGGACGGATGCGCAGTATTTT.

V usage is TRBV7-9 and J usage is TRBJ2-5; 11 bases agree with TRBD2. The CDR3 totals 16 residues. Germline V lookup: CDR1 SEHNR, CDR2 FQNEAQ (reference sequence). V was pared by 0 bases and J by 4 bases, with 4 bases of the junction left unmatched. The chain's CDR3 is CASSLALAGGRETQYF. The CDR3, as DNA: TGTGCCAGCAGCTTAGCGCTAGCGGGAGGTAGAGAGACCCAGTACTTC.

A single count supports this clonotype. V gene TRBV20-1 combines with J gene TRBJ2-2, with 9 positions matching TRBD1. Per the germline V gene, CDR1 is DFQATT and CDR2 is SNEGSKA (reference sequence). The CDR3 extends over 13 amino acids. After removal of 4 bases from V and 9 bases from J, the junction contained 6 bases not matched to a gene. For the CDR3, the DNA is TGCAGTGCTACCGGGACAGGGTTCCGGGAGCTGTTTTTT. Its protein is CSATGTGFRELFF.

This clonotype was seen more than once but under ten times. This chain joins TRBV20-1 and TRBJ1-2, with D unclear. The germline gives CDR1 DFQATT, CDR2 SNEGSKA (reference sequence). V lost 3 bases and J lost 2, with 7 bases in between. This CDR3 contains 12 residues. CDR3 loop: CSARPENYGYTF. The CDR3 nucleotides read TGCAGTGCTAGGCCAGAGAACTATGGCTACACCTTC.